This passage covers 30 T cell receptor beta chains from one sample sequenced in a study of T cell changes during pregnancy in multiple sclerosis. Libraries were prepared by immunoSEQ multiplex PCR; TCRdb keeps only in-frame clonotypes and omits some of them. Seen here are some 69,000 clones, about 90% observed once, and the top ten hold roughly 2.1%. Sequences were derived from peripheral blood, sampled in the second trimester of pregnancy. The source is a female donor in good health, enrolled as a control in a pregnancy study.

This clone was seen more than once but under ten times. This chain uses TRBV7-9 with TRBJ1-1; TRBD1 agrees at 8 bases. This CDR3 is built from 15 residues. V lost 11 bases, J lost 3 bases, and 14 bases stayed unmatched. In germline, CDR1 is SEHNR, CDR2 FQNEAQ (reference sequence). The CDR3 loop reads CASGGQVRSDTEAFF. In DNA form, the CDR3 reads TGTGCCTCAGGGGGACAGGTGAGGTCGGACACTGAAGCTTTCTTT.

The chain links TRBV19 to TRBJ2-2; 8 nucleotides line up with TRBD2. The CDR3 is 15 amino acids. V shed 5 bases and J 4 bases; nucleotides not matched to a gene: 6. Germline values: CDR1 LNHDA, CDR2 SQIVND (reference sequence). Here the CDR3 reads CASSSGTRSTGELFF. In DNA form, the CDR3 reads TGTGCCAGTAGTTCCGGGACTAGAAGCACCGGGGAGCTGTTTTTT.

J is TRBJ1-2 and V is TRBV27; D unresolved. The CDR3 has 15 residues. Germline CDR1 reads MNHEY; CDR2 reads SMNVEV (reference sequence). V lost 1 base, J lost 0 bases, and 9 bases lay in between. As DNA, the CDR3 is TGTGCCAGCAGTTTATTAGCCATCCCTAACTATGGCTACACCTTC. Amino acids: CASSLLAIPNYGYTF.

V and J are TRBV7-3 and TRBJ2-5, with TRBD2 identical over 7 bases. The V gene's germline CDR1 is SGHTA and CDR2 FQGTGA. This CDR3 contains 14 residues. The trim removed 6 bases at V and 5 bases at J, leaving 9 bases unmatched. The CDR3 here is CASSRRSGRETQYF. The CDR3, as DNA: TGTGCCAGCAGTCGCCGTAGCGGGCGGGAGACCCAGTACTTC. Full variable domain (rest looked up from reference TRBV7-3 and TRBJ2-5): GAGVSQTPSNKVTEKGKYVELRCDPISGHTALYWYRQSLGQGPEFLIYFQGTGAADDSGLPNDRFFAVRPEGSVSTLKIQRTERGDSAVYLCASSRRSGRETQYFGPGTRLLVL.

The J gene is TRBJ2-1, the V gene TRBV28; D might be TRBD1 (6 bases). The CDR3 runs 12 residues. V was trimmed by 5 bases and J by 16 bases, leaving 18 bases between them. The germline V gene encodes CDR1 MDHEN and CDR2 SYDVKM. CDR3: CASSLLQGAQFF. CDR3 sequence (DNA): TGTGCCAGCAGTCTACTACAGGGAGCACAATTCTTC.

Here the CDR3 reads CASSLGTPSSYEQYF. CDR3 nucleotides: TGTGCCAGCAGCTTAGGGACACCGAGCTCCTACGAGCAGTACTTC. The gene calls are TRBV5-4 and TRBJ2-7; D perhaps matches TRBD1 (6 bases). This CDR3 has 15 residues. V was clipped by 2 bases and J by 0 bases, with 12 bases between them. Germline CDR1 SGHNT, CDR2 YYREEE (reference sequence). The whole variable domain, filled in from reference TRBV5-4 and TRBJ2-7, reads ETGVTQSPTHLIKTRGQQVTLRCSSQSGHNTVSWYQQALGQGPQFIFQYYREEENGRGNFPPRFSGLQFPNYSSELNVNALELDDSALYLCASSLGTPSSYEQYFGPGTRLTVT.

The chain joins TRBV15 to TRBJ1-1; D unresolved. V was pared by 5 bases and J by 0 bases, with 4 bases between. The CDR3 runs 12 residues. CDR1 LNHNV and CDR2 YYDKDF come from the germline V gene (reference sequence). The CDR3 bases are TGTGCCACCAGCCTTATGAACACTGAAGCTTTCTTT. It is translated as CATSLMNTEAFF.

The DNA of the CDR3 is TGTGCCAGCAGTTTTGGGGGAGGGACTAGCGGGGCTCCGCGGCAGTACTTC. Encoded protein: CASSFGGGTSGAPRQYF. The rearrangement uses TRBV11-2 and TRBJ2-7, with 13 positions matching TRBD2. CDR1 is SGHAT, CDR2 FQNNGV, per germline. The CDR3 is made up of 17 amino acids. V lost 6 bases, J lost 9 bases, and 17 bases stayed unmatched.

The chain employs TRBV27 and TRBJ2-6, with a possible D match to TRBD1 (6 bases). The germline gives CDR1 MNHEY, CDR2 SMNVEV (reference sequence). The ends were cut back, 5 bases at V and 0 bases at J, with 17 bases in the middle. The CDR3 has 18 amino acids. Here the CDR3 DNA reads TGTGCCAGCAGTCAAAGGACAGTAGAACCCTCTGGGGCCAACGTCCTGACTTTC. Its protein product is CASSQRTVEPSGANVLTF.

This sequence joins TRBV11-2 and TRBJ2-1; possibly TRBD2 for D (6 bases). The V and J ends lost 3 bases and 7 bases respectively, with 7 bases between them. CDR1 and CDR2 from the germline V gene are SGHAT and FQNNGV. The CDR3 length is 12 residues. CDR3 protein: CASSFSGNEQFF. DNA of the CDR3: TGTGCCAGCAGCTTTAGCGGTAATGAGCAGTTCTTC.

This clone was seen a handful of times. The J gene is TRBJ1-1, the V gene TRBV5-1; no clear D. Germline loops: CDR1 SGHRS, CDR2 YFSETQ. V was pared by 1 base and J by 1 base, with 11 bases between. The CDR3 sequence is 15 residues long. Here the CDR3 DNA reads TGCGCCAGCAGCTTGAGTCGGGGTAGGAACACTGAAGCTTTCTTT. Translation: CASSLSRGRNTEAFF. The variable domain in full, with the rest retrieved from reference TRBV5-1 and TRBJ1-1, is KAGVTQTPRYLIKTRGQQVTLSCSPISGHRSVSWYQQTPGQGLQFLFEYFSETQRNKGNFPGRFSGRQFSNSRSEMNVSTLELGDSALYLCASSLSRGRNTEAFFGQGTRLTVV.

This sequence joins TRBV19 and TRBJ2-1, with a tentative D call TRBD2 (6 bases). CDR1 is LNHDA and CDR2 is SQIVND in the germline V gene (reference sequence). Trimming pared 6 bases from V and 3 bases from J, leaving 15 bases between. The CDR3 is 15 amino acids. The CDR3 DNA sequence: TGTGCCAGTAGCCTGGCCCCTAGCGACTACAATGAGCAGTTCTTC. Protein product: CASSLAPSDYNEQFF.

The rearrangement links TRBV19 to TRBJ2-1; the D is unclear. CDR1 and CDR2 from the germline V gene are LNHDA and SQIVND (reference sequence). This CDR3 region has 13 residues. Trimming pared 6 bases from V and 2 bases from J, leaving 8 bases between. CDR3 residues: CASSEFTYNEQFF. CDR3 DNA: TGTGCCAGTAGCGAGTTTACCTACAATGAGCAGTTCTTC.

V and J are TRBV28 and TRBJ1-2; 8 bases map to TRBD1. The CDR3 covers 17 residues. The germline V gene encodes CDR1 MDHEN and CDR2 SYDVKM. V lost 4 bases and J lost 0; bases outside the gene matches: 10. CDR3 nucleotides: TGTGCCAGCAGTTCTCGAGGACAGGGCCTAGCTAACTATGGCTACACCTTC. Translation gives CASSSRGQGLANYGYTF.

The chain has TRBV6-1 and TRBJ1-4; 7 nucleotides line up with TRBD1. Germline V gives CDR1 MNHNS, CDR2 SASEGT. The length of the CDR3 is 14 residues. V lost 6 bases, J lost 3 bases, and 4 bases stayed unmatched. The CDR3: CASRPGTANEKLFF. CDR3 in DNA: TGTGCCAGCAGGCCCGGGACAGCTAATGAAAAACTGTTTTTT.

V is TRBV11-2 and J is TRBJ1-2; 7 nucleotides line up with TRBD1. The CDR3 runs to 13 residues. Trimming cost V 5 bases and J 8 bases; bases outside gene matches: 8. From germline, CDR1 is SGHAT and CDR2 FQNNGV. CDR3 protein: CASSPGTVKGYTF. CDR3 nucleotides: TGTGCCAGCAGCCCAGGGACAGTGAAAGGCTACACCTTC.

The chain joins TRBV27 to TRBJ1-5, with TRBD1 matching over 8 bases. CDR1 is MNHEY and CDR2 is SMNVEV in the germline V gene (reference sequence). With V trimmed by 5 bases and J by 3 bases, 6 bases remained unmatched. The CDR3 has 15 amino acids. The CDR3 spells CASSPRTGFNQPQHF. DNA of the CDR3: TGTGCCAGCAGTCCCCGGACAGGGTTCAATCAGCCCCAGCATTTT.

The chain carries TRBV5-6 and TRBJ2-1, with 10 bases aligning to TRBD2. Trimming at V came to 3 bases and at J to 2 bases, leaving 8 bases not matched to a gene. Per germline, CDR1 SGHDT and CDR2 YYEEEE. This CDR3 has 17 residues. Here the CDR3 DNA reads TGTGCCAGCAGCTGGGGGAGCGGGGGGGCAACCTACAATGAGCAGTTCTTC. Translation gives CASSWGSGGATYNEQFF.

The DNA of the CDR3 is TGCAGTGCTAGAGACCTACAGAGGCAGTACTTC. Amino acid sequence: CSARDLQRQYF. The gene calls are TRBV20-1 and TRBJ2-7; D is ambiguous. The CDR3 has 11 amino acids. Between the trimmed V and J ends, which lost 0 bases and 9 bases, there was a span of 9 bases. Per germline, CDR1 DFQATT and CDR2 SNEGSKA (reference sequence).

This chain links TRBV6-6 with TRBJ1-1; no firm D call. The CDR3 consists of 11 residues. Germline V lookup: CDR1 MNHNY, CDR2 SVGAGI (reference sequence). Trimming shortened V by 5 bases and J by 4 bases, and 5 bases separated the two germline ends. CDR3 amino acids: CASSTGTEAFF. CDR3 coding DNA: TGTGCCAGCAGTACCGGCACTGAAGCTTTCTTT.

J is TRBJ2-1 and V is TRBV7-9, with 9 bases identical to TRBD1. V shed 4 bases, J shed 4 bases, and the junction held 5 bases outside the gene matches. The CDR3 has 15 residues. CDR1 is SEHNR, CDR2 FQNEAQ, per germline (reference sequence). Here the CDR3 DNA reads TGTGCCAGCAGCTCGGACAGGGGTACGTACAATGAGCAGTTCTTC. Amino acids: CASSSDRGTYNEQFF.

The chain is built from TRBV19 and TRBJ2-1, with TRBD2 matching over 11 bases. V was pared by 2 bases and J by 9 bases, with 6 bases of the junction left unmatched. Per the germline V gene, CDR1 is LNHDA and CDR2 is SQIVND (reference sequence). The CDR3 length is 15 residues. Here the CDR3 DNA reads TGTGCCAGTAGTATATGGCTAGCGGGAGGAGGTGAGCAGTTCTTC. Its translation: CASSIWLAGGGEQFF.

The chain employs TRBV10-1 and TRBJ2-7, with 11 bases aligning to TRBD1. The CDR3 contains 16 residues. Per the germline V gene, CDR1 is WNHNN and CDR2 is SYGVQD (reference sequence). V lost 3 bases, J lost 5 bases, and 9 bases stayed unmatched. As DNA, the CDR3 is TGCGCCAGCAGTGACAATCCGGGACAGGGGGATAACGAGCAGTACTTC. It encodes CASSDNPGQGDNEQYF.

The V and J genes are TRBV7-9 and TRBJ1-1; D possibly corresponds to TRBD1 (5 bases). The germline CDR1 and CDR2 sequences are SEHNR and FQNEAQ (reference sequence). This CDR3 comprises 14 residues. Trimming cost V 1 base and J 6 bases, with 12 bases left between them. The CDR3 bases are TGTGCCAGCAGCTTAGTGGCAGGGCGGCCTGAAGCTTTCTTT. It is translated as CASSLVAGRPEAFF.

The rearrangement links TRBV27 to TRBJ2-1; 9 nucleotides match TRBD2. The CDR3 is 15 residues long. From germline, CDR1 is MNHEY and CDR2 SMNVEV (reference sequence). The trim removed 10 bases at V and 0 bases at J, leaving 7 bases unmatched. The CDR3 DNA is TGTGCCACCACTGGGACTAGCCTCTCCTACAATGAGCAGTTCTTC. It codes for CATTGTSLSYNEQFF.

This clone was seen just once. The chain couples TRBV4-2 to TRBJ2-7; TRBD1 matches 8 bases. The length of the CDR3 is 14 residues. Germline CDR1 and CDR2: LGHNA and YNFKEQ. V dropped 3 bases and J dropped 8; count of bases not matched to a gene: 9. This CDR3 reads CASSQEDRGGKQYF. The DNA of the CDR3 is TGTGCCAGCAGCCAGGAAGACAGGGGCGGAAAGCAGTACTTC.

This chain joins TRBV5-1 and TRBJ2-4; 13 positions agree with TRBD2. Germline loops: CDR1 SGHRS, CDR2 YFSETQ. Germline trimming cut 2 bases from V and 0 bases from J; bases unmatched to any gene: 5. The CDR3 is made up of 18 amino acids. In DNA, the CDR3 is TGCGCCAGCAGCTTAAGACTAGCGGGGGGCCTAGCCAAAAACATTCAGTACTTC. Amino acid sequence: CASSLRLAGGLAKNIQYF. The full variable domain, with the rest looked up from reference TRBV5-1 and TRBJ2-4, is KAGVTQTPRYLIKTRGQQVTLSCSPISGHRSVSWYQQTPGQGLQFLFEYFSETQRNKGNFPGRFSGRQFSNSRSEMNVSTLELGDSALYLCASSLRLAGGLAKNIQYFGAGTRLSVL.

This clone appeared once. This chain joins TRBV19 and TRBJ1-1; no clear D. Trimming removed 0 bases at V and 3 bases at J, with 11 bases between. The V gene's germline CDR1 is LNHDA and CDR2 SQIVND (reference sequence). The CDR3 contains 15 residues. Here the CDR3 reads CASSIDRGIHTEAFF. The CDR3, as DNA: TGTGCCAGTAGTATAGATCGCGGGATTCACACTGAAGCTTTCTTT.

V and J are TRBV19 and TRBJ1-2; D not certain. Germline-derived CDR1 and CDR2 are LNHDA and SQIVND (reference sequence). Trimming took 4 bases from V and 3 from J, leaving 15 bases between them. The CDR3 consists of 15 residues. The CDR3 region is CASSKRFLSYYGYTF. The CDR3, as DNA: TGTGCCAGTAGTAAGAGGTTTTTAAGCTACTATGGCTACACCTTC.

The chain links TRBV20-1 to TRBJ2-3; D not resolved. V gave up 6 bases and J gave up 4 bases, with 5 bases separating them. Germline V CDR1 and CDR2: DFQATT, SNEGSKA (reference sequence). The CDR3 extends over 10 amino acids. The chain's CDR3 is CSAQADTQYF. CDR3 DNA: TGCAGTGCCCAGGCAGATACGCAGTATTTT.